The 30 T cell receptor beta chains in this list originate from one sample, sequenced in a study of PD-1 blockade in classical Hodgkin lymphoma. Repertoires were generated with immunoSEQ multiplex PCR, while TCRdb's copy carries only in-frame clones and drops some. The table includes almost 85,000 clones, roughly nine tenths detected once. Exposure to brentuximab vedotin varied, and each patient had relapsed following autologous stem cell transplantation. The starting material was peripheral blood mononuclear cells (PBMCs), obtained at baseline. These receptors were collected from a human donor with classical Hodgkin lymphoma.

This clone was found once. The chain links TRBV27 to TRBJ2-3, with 7 bases fitting TRBD1. CDR1 is MNHEY, CDR2 SMNVEV, per germline (reference sequence). The CDR3 contains 14 residues. With 9 bases clipped from V and 5 bases from J, the junction kept 11 bases outside the gene matches. The CDR3 coding sequence is TGTGCCAGGCCAAGGGGGCCAACGGGAGATACGCAGTATTTT. Translation gives CARPRGPTGDTQYF.

For this clone: This CDR3 is also generated by other DNA sequences in the sample. This chain uses TRBV6-1 with TRBJ2-7, with D hard to call. Trimming stripped 6 bases from V and 0 bases from J, with 6 bases between. Germline V gene data show CDR1 as MNHNS and CDR2 as SASEGT. The length of the CDR3 is 12 residues. This chain's CDR3 is CASSESSYEQYF. The CDR3 nucleotides are TGTGCCAGCAGCGAGAGCTCCTACGAGCAGTACTTC.

This clone has more than one count but fewer than ten. Other nucleotide sequences from this sample produce the same CDR3. V usage is TRBV28 and J usage is TRBJ1-4; D remains ambiguous. The V end lost 2 bases, the J end lost 3 bases, and 7 bases lay between the germline ends. CDR1 is MDHEN, CDR2 SYDVKM, per germline. This CDR3 is 14 amino acids long. CDR3 DNA: TGTGCCAGCAGTTTAGGAGGCTCTAATGAAAAACTGTTTTTT. Residues: CASSLGGSNEKLFF.

The chain combines TRBV2 with TRBJ1-4; D remains unclear. V lost 3 bases and J lost 7, with 9 bases in between. The germline V gene has CDR1 SNHLY and CDR2 FYNNEI. The CDR3 is 13 residues long. CDR3 sequence reads: CASSEQPGEKLFF. The CDR3 DNA follows: TGTGCCAGCAGTGAGCAGCCCGGTGAAAAACTGTTTTTT.

The CDR3 DNA follows: TGTGCCAGCAGCGATAGTATCTTCACAGATACGCAGTATTTT. This encodes CASSDSIFTDTQYF. The V and J genes are TRBV11-1 and TRBJ2-3, with unresolved D. Germline loops: CDR1 SGHAT, CDR2 FQDESV (reference sequence). This CDR3 is built from 14 residues. V lost 5 bases and J 2 bases, leaving 11 bases between the germline ends.

The chain links TRBV7-2 to TRBJ2-1; 9 bases match TRBD1. Germline CDR1 is SGHTA and CDR2 is FQGNSA. This CDR3 region has 16 residues. Trimming removed 5 bases from V and 4 bases from J; junction bases left unmatched: 9. The DNA of the CDR3 is TGTGCCAGCAGCGCGATTACCGGGACAGGGTACAATGAGCAGTTCTTC. It is translated as CASSAITGTGYNEQFF.

The gene calls are TRBV7-9 and TRBJ2-2, with no clear D. V lost 5 bases to trimming and J lost 2 bases, with 9 bases between them. This CDR3 has 14 amino acids. CDR1 and CDR2 from the germline V gene are SEHNR and FQNEAQ (reference sequence). CDR3 coding DNA: TGTGCCAGCAGCCGGACCTTTAACACCGGGGAGCTGTTTTTT. Protein: CASSRTFNTGELFF.

The chain carries TRBV4-2 and TRBJ1-5; D gene ambiguous. Germline CDR1 reads LGHNA; CDR2 reads YNFKEQ. The CDR3 loop spans 13 amino acids. With 0 bases removed from V and 5 bases from J, the gap between germline ends came to 5 bases. For the CDR3, the DNA is TGTGCCAGCAGCCAAGAATTCTATCAGCCCCAGCATTTT. Its protein product is CASSQEFYQPQHF.

This rearrangement joins TRBV7-2 to TRBJ2-3, with D perhaps assigned TRBD1 or TRBD2 (8 bases each). This CDR3 spans 16 amino acids. In germline, CDR1 is SGHTA, CDR2 FQGNSA. V dropped 4 bases and J dropped 4 bases, with 18 bases sitting between them. The CDR3 sequence is CASSYQGAGGADTQYF. In nucleotides, the CDR3 is TGTGCCAGCAGCTATCAGGGGGCGGGAGGAGCAGATACGCAGTATTTT.

V and J are TRBV19 and TRBJ2-2; tentative D call: TRBD1 (5 bases). The CDR3 is 16 residues long. V was clipped by 5 bases and J by 1 base, with 14 bases between them. CDR1 is LNHDA, CDR2 SQIVND, per germline (reference sequence). The chain's CDR3 is CASSSPTVVNTGELFF. The DNA for the CDR3 is TGTGCCAGTAGTTCACCGACAGTTGTGAACACCGGGGAGCTGTTTTTT.

The chain combines TRBV7-9 with TRBJ2-5; the D is unclear. Trimming removed 5 bases from V and 3 bases from J, with 10 bases in between. This CDR3 region has 13 residues. Germline V CDR1 and CDR2: SEHNR, FQNEAQ (reference sequence). DNA for the CDR3: TGTGCCAGCAGCCCCAAGGCGGAAGAGACCCAGTACTTC. This sequence encodes CASSPKAEETQYF.

Comment on this clone: A read error may account for a junction end that differs from germline. This chain uses TRBV6-1 with TRBJ2-7, with D tentatively TRBD1 or TRBD2 (5 bases each). Germline values: CDR1 MNHNS, CDR2 SASEGT. There are 12 residues in the CDR3. The CDR3 DNA reads TGTGCCAGCAGTGAAGGTGGGACGGGTAGGCACTTC. This gives the protein CASSEGGTGRHF.

The chain combines TRBV27 with TRBJ1-5, with TRBD1 matching over 8 bases. Trimming removed 6 bases from V and 3 bases from J; junction bases left unmatched: 7. Germline V lookup: CDR1 MNHEY, CDR2 SMNVEV (reference sequence). There are 15 residues in the CDR3. CDR3 sequence (DNA): TGTGCCAGCAGGCTCCGACAGGGGCTCAATCAGCCCCAGCATTTT. It translates to CASRLRQGLNQPQHF.

V usage is TRBV6-5 and J usage is TRBJ1-1; D may be TRBD1 (5 bases). Germline CDR1 and CDR2: MNHEY and SVGAGI. This CDR3 is built from 16 residues. The V end was cut by 3 bases, the J end by 3 bases, with 17 bases between. The CDR3 protein is CASSYWVEGRDTEAFF. CDR3 bases: TGTGCCAGCAGTTATTGGGTCGAGGGGCGAGACACTGAAGCTTTCTTT.

CDR3 sequence: CASSSGTSEKQYF. Written as DNA, the CDR3 is TGTGCCAGCAGTTCCGGGACTAGCGAAAAGCAGTACTTC. This chain joins TRBV6-5 and TRBJ2-7; 10 bases match TRBD2. There are 13 residues in the CDR3. Germline V lookup: CDR1 MNHEY, CDR2 SVGAGI. After removal of 4 bases from V and 8 bases from J, the junction contained 5 bases not matched to a gene.

The J gene is TRBJ2-6, the V gene TRBV6-5; TRBD1 is a possible D gene (5 bases). V lost 2 bases to trimming and J lost 3 bases, with 8 bases between them. There are 15 residues in the CDR3. The germline V gene encodes CDR1 MNHEY and CDR2 SVGAGI. CDR3 coding DNA: TGTGCCAGCAGTTACGGGGCGATTGGGGCCAACGTCCTGACTTTC. Amino acids: CASSYGAIGANVLTF.

This rearrangement joins TRBV2 to TRBJ2-1; 7 bases fit TRBD2. Germline assignment: CDR1 SNHLY and CDR2 FYNNEI. The CDR3 totals 16 residues. J was trimmed by 6 bases and V by 2 bases; bases with no gene match: 10. The CDR3 loop is CASSEFGTIQGNEQFF. The CDR3 bases are TGTGCCAGCAGTGAATTCGGGACTATCCAGGGCAATGAGCAGTTCTTC.

The chain employs TRBV30 and TRBJ1-5, with D perhaps matching TRBD1 (5 bases). Trimming shortened V by 1 base and J by 6 bases, and 19 bases separated the two germline ends. CDR3 length equals 16 residues. Germline V gene lookup returns CDR1 GTSNPN and CDR2 SVGIG (reference sequence). The CDR3, as DNA: TGTGCCTGGAGTGCCCCGACAGCCCGCTCCCTTCAGCCCCAGCATTTT. This sequence encodes CAWSAPTARSLQPQHF.

The J gene is TRBJ2-4, the V gene TRBV27, with 8 positions matching TRBD1. The CDR3 covers 17 residues. V shed 5 bases and J 3 bases; nucleotides not matched to a gene: 12. Germline V gene sequence: CDR1 MNHEY, CDR2 SMNVEV (reference sequence). CDR3 DNA sequence: TGTGCCAGCAGTCCCACCCCGACAGGGGCCGGCAAAAACATTCAGTACTTC. It yields the protein CASSPTPTGAGKNIQYF.

This clone showed up just once. The rearrangement links TRBV10-1 to TRBJ2-5, with D perhaps matching TRBD1 or TRBD2 (5 bases each). Germline V CDR1 and CDR2: WNHNN, SYGVQD (reference sequence). Trimming removed 7 bases at V and 1 base at J, with 34 bases between. This CDR3 comprises 21 residues. In DNA form, the CDR3 reads TGCGCCAGCATACCCCCCTGGTTTCGCCCCCGGGGCGGACCCTTCCAAGAGACCCAGTACTTC. The encoded protein is CASIPPWFRPRGGPFQETQYF.

This chain links TRBV11-2 with TRBJ2-7; the D is unclear. Germline V gene sequence: CDR1 SGHAT, CDR2 FQNNGV. The ends were cut back, 5 bases at V and 3 bases at J, with 17 bases in the middle. CDR3 length: 15 amino acids. In DNA, the CDR3 is TGTGCCAGCAGCCCCCGTGCAGCCACAAACTACGAGCAGTACTTC. Its translation: CASSPRAATNYEQYF.

This sequence joins TRBV7-2 and TRBJ2-7; the D is unclear. Germline values: CDR1 SGHTA, CDR2 FQGNSA. V was shortened by 5 bases and J by 5 bases, with 16 bases between the two germline ends. The CDR3 is made up of 14 amino acids. CDR3 DNA: TGTGCCAGCAGCGACTCCCCCGACCGACACGAGCAGTACTTC. Its translation: CASSDSPDRHEQYF.

The chain couples TRBV28 to TRBJ1-1; no clear D gene. Per the germline V gene, CDR1 is MDHEN and CDR2 is SYDVKM. V was pared by 5 bases and J by 2 bases, with 9 bases between. The CDR3 covers 13 residues. CDR3 bases: TGTGCCAGCAGTCCCGACGGTAACACTGAAGCTTTCTTT. It yields the protein CASSPDGNTEAFF.

The chain uses TRBV2 and TRBJ2-7; the match to TRBD2 covers 7 bases. The CDR3 sequence is 13 residues long. Germline CDR1 is SNHLY and CDR2 is FYNNEI. J was trimmed by 4 bases and V by 8 bases; bases with no gene match: 8. CDR3 coding DNA: TGTGCCAGCTGGGGGGGACTCTATTACGAGCAGTACTTC. Translated, it gives CASWGGLYYEQYF.

The chain combines TRBV9 with TRBJ2-3, with unresolved D. The CDR3 spans 13 residues. With 0 bases removed from V and 3 bases from J, the gap between germline ends came to 5 bases. Germline CDR1 reads SGDLS; CDR2 reads YYNGEE. The CDR3: CASSVEDTDTQYF. Written as DNA, the CDR3 is TGTGCCAGCAGCGTAGAGGATACAGATACGCAGTATTTT.

V and J are TRBV25-1 and TRBJ1-1, with 7 bases lining up with TRBD1. V lost 4 bases and J lost 5; bases outside the gene matches: 4. Germline CDR1 MGHDK, CDR2 SYGVNS. This CDR3 has 13 residues. DNA for the CDR3: TGTGCCAGCAGTGGCTACAGGGGAACTGAAGCTTTCTTT. Protein product: CASSGYRGTEAFF.

V and J are TRBV7-2 and TRBJ1-2; possibly TRBD1 for D (6 bases). Germline lookup yields CDR1 SGHTA and CDR2 FQGNSA. The CDR3 is 15 residues long. V shed 3 bases and J shed 3 bases, with 14 bases lying between them. DNA for the CDR3: TGTGCCAGCAGCTTGAGGGGGGGATTGGACTATGGCTACACCTTC. As protein: CASSLRGGLDYGYTF.

V usage is TRBV27 and J usage is TRBJ1-2, with TRBD1 matching over 8 bases. Germline CDR1 and CDR2: MNHEY and SMNVEV (reference sequence). The V and J ends lost 3 bases and 2 bases, in that order; junction bases with no gene match: 8. This CDR3 is built from 16 residues. The CDR3 coding sequence is TGTGCCAGCAGTTTTCTCAGGGGGCGATTAAACTATGGCTACACCTTC. As protein: CASSFLRGRLNYGYTF.

The rearrangement joins TRBV4-3 to TRBJ1-2; D remains unclear. Germline-derived CDR1 and CDR2 are LGHNA and YSLEER. The CDR3 has 15 amino acids. V was shortened by 1 base and J by 8 bases, with 17 bases between the two germline ends. The chain's CDR3 is CASSQVSMGSEGYTF. CDR3 coding DNA: TGCGCCAGCAGCCAAGTAAGCATGGGAAGTGAAGGCTACACCTTC.

The chain is built from TRBV7-9 and TRBJ1-1; unclear D gene. The CDR3 runs to 12 residues. The V and J ends lost 4 bases and 0 bases respectively, with 3 bases between them. The germline V gene has CDR1 SEHNR and CDR2 FQNEAQ (reference sequence). The CDR3 sequence is CASSYMNTEAFF. In DNA, the CDR3 is TGTGCCAGCAGCTACATGAACACTGAAGCTTTCTTT.